This TCR beta chain derives from a study of T cells in Graves' hyperthyroidism and ophthalmopathy (dated by TCRdb to between 2018 and 2021). At the level of the whole study: Peripheral blood was collected at initial diagnosis, before any treatment. To identify distinguishing TCR V-J signatures, a discovery cohort of about 100 patients was used, comprising 40 to 45 with Graves' ophthalmopathy and about 59 with stable Graves' hyperthyroidism. An independent validation cohort of around 19 hyperthyroidism patients and 17 patients who later progressed to ophthalmopathy tested prospective prediction of ophthalmopathy. For training and testing, the 80 to 100 patients in the discovery cohort were randomly divided in a 7:3 ratio. The study also compared thyroid tissue and blood T-cell repertoires from over 5 Graves' hyperthyroidism patients. After blood sampling, hyperthyroidism patients were treated with methimazole at a starting dose of 30 mg daily, and ophthalmopathy patients were treated with high-dose intravenous methylprednisolone. The paper reports TCR Vbeta CDR3 sequencing of over 130 peripheral blood samples: around 45 ophthalmopathy, 75 to 80 hyperthyroidism and around 17 progressor patients.

The TCR beta CDR3 regions were amplified from the RNA transcripts. For the first round of RT-PCR on the TCR CDR3, the HTBI primer set was used together with the Qiagen OneStep RT-PCR kit. A second multiplex PCR round built the libraries, followed by size selection and purification. The libraries were sequenced on an Illumina HiSeq2000 using paired-end 100 bp reads. Concerning the study's data processing: SOAPnuke was used to process the raw data, removing reads that contained adapters or uncalled bases, had a mean Phred below 15, or lacked an exact match to the constant primer or identifier. COPE v1.2.5 was used to merge high-quality paired reads, and clonotypes were defined as unique nucleotide sequences. Clonotypes were aligned to IMGT TRBV, TRBD and TRBJ reference segments using MiTCR v1.1. The analysis included only V-J combinations with a frequency above 0.0001, which together covered more than 98% of the repertoires. A TCS score was defined as the ratio of F50 (clonal expansion) to E x V (chaos), with BLOSUM62-based TCRdist applied between CDR3 peptides within each V-J. Welch's t-statistics and random forest reduced 500 to 550 V-J features to roughly 13, which were used in a naive Bayes classifier (R e1071). The Morisita-Horn index was used to measure how similar the thyroid and blood repertoires were. TCRdb trimmed public reads at Q25 via fastp, called clones via MiXCR and kept in-frame beta chains. Rows merge per CDR3 protein into single entries with the most common DNA and genes. The V and J calls here are based on TCRdb, not the publication. The sample has hundreds of thousands of distinct CDR3 sequences on record, approximately 40% of them singletons. Around 29% of the sample belongs to the ten largest clones.

To note about this clonotype: What this receptor recognizes is not known. No much larger clone is present one base from it, and per-base qualities are unavailable.

The germline V gene (reference sequence) yields DFQATT for CDR1 and SNEGSKA for CDR2. Spanning cysteine to phenylalanine, the CDR3 consists of 15 amino acids. Only CDR3 DNA is held: 45 bases, read in frame from base 1. Trimming leaves V shorter by 7 bases and J shorter by 5 bases, with the junction holding 12 bases beyond the gene matches. Stable Graves' hyperthyroidism was defined as the absence of progression to ophthalmopathy over 18 months of follow-up. Hyperthyroidism patients were aged 18 to 65 years and newly diagnosed, with disease duration of less than 2 months. The study excluded patients with uncontrolled infections, other autoimmune diseases, pregnancy or lactation. Diagnoses were established on the basis of clinical symptoms, serum thyroxine and TRAb, thyroid ultrasound, and orbital computed tomography. PBMCs were isolated from 10 ml of fresh peripheral blood by Ficoll-Paque density gradient centrifugation. Total RNA was extracted using Trizol reagent, and RNA quality was assessed on an Agilent 2100 Bioanalyzer.

What the work shows at the level of the full study, not this receptor alone: In validation, progression to ophthalmopathy was predicted by the model with roughly 69% sensitivity and nearly 75% specificity, a median of 6.5 months before onset. Sample size was not statistically predetermined, and investigators were not blinded to group allocation. A 13 V-J signature model separated ophthalmopathy from stable hyperthyroidism, with around 88% sensitivity and just under 84% specificity in cross-validation and 80%/75% in testing. Blood samples also contained most of the expanded thyroid clonotypes (frequency above 0.001), which suggests that blood repertoires may reflect thyroid immune responses.

The receptor comes from a woman aged 35 to 49 with Graves' hyperthyroidism. Sequenced material: blood. The chain employs TRBV20-1 and TRBJ2-1; 9 junctional bases match TRBD1. CDR3 reads: CSVKSGTGSHNEQFF. The DNA reads as follows: TGCAGTGTTAAGTCCGGGACAGGGTCGCACAATGAGCAGTTCTTC.